This T cell receptor (beta chain) came from a study of T cells in tuberculosis. Study as a whole: T cells were selected with CD1B tetramers loaded with glucose monomycolate.

V dropped 5 bases and J dropped 3 bases, with 11 bases sitting between them. The CDR3 extends over 14 amino acids. The germline gives CDR1 LNHDA, CDR2 SQIVND (reference sequence). Sequencing used immunoSEQ multiplex PCR; TCRdb keeps in-frame clones, though not all of them. This table holds 37,000 or so clones, 90% to 95% found once. The source is a donor between 10 and 29 years old with latent tuberculosis or without tuberculosis infection. Some clones in this sample may be carry-over from other donors' samples. J is TRBJ1-5 and V is TRBV19; D remains unclear. The sample consisted of PBMCs. CDR3 DNA sequence: TGTGCCAGTAGTGTCAACGAGTTCAATCAGCCCCAGCATTTT. Its protein product is CASSVNEFNQPQHF.